This T cell receptor beta chain was identified during a study of shared clonotypes between healthy human individuals (dated by TCRdb to 2020 to 2022). For the study in its entirety: A couple of women and three men aged 18 to 49 years were included in the cohort. The study deeply sequenced blood TCR repertoires of several healthy adults to estimate repertoire size and the extent of clonotype sharing between individuals. Leukapheresis yielded between about 0.94 and 10 billion PBMCs per donor. Different laboratories and diverse techniques were used to prepare libraries and sequence TCR repertoires, to increase sequencing depth and limit assay-specific biases. For each donor, three plates each were used for CD4 naive and CD4 memory, two plates were used for CD8 naive, and one plate was used for CD8 memory. What the work shows at the level of the full study, not this receptor alone: Rarefaction of sorted-subset datasets indicated incomplete sequencing despite the large sequencing depth. Only blood was sampled, and tissue TCR repertoires likely differ from those in blood. Based on pairwise subsampling, the degree of clonotype sharing among donors was expected to be affected by sequencing depth. Clonotypes shared by all four sorted-subset donors showed higher generation probabilities than non-shared clonotypes. Because the study included a small number of donors, the genetic and exposure-history diversity represented was limited. Estimated clonotype richness was generally larger for naive than for memory subsets. Sharing across four donors was observed for around 5% of naive CD4, less than 4% of naive CD8, 2% to 2.5% of memory CD4, and around 0.42% of memory CD8 clonotypes.

TCR CDR3 regions were amplified from genomic DNA by multiplex PCR using the deep immunoSEQ assay. Extracted genomic DNA from each cell subset was distributed evenly across all wells of several immunoSEQ 96-well plates, and each plate was treated as a replicate. For sorted subsets, about 200 ng genomic DNA, equal to 30,000 to 35,000 T cell genomes, was loaded into each replicate PCR. The purified libraries were quantified using a Qubit 3.0 fluorometer, sized with a Bioanalyzer 2100, and then quantified again using the KAPA Library Quantification kit. Each immunoSEQ 96-well plate was sequenced on its own single-read 150-cycle Illumina NextSeq 550 flow cell. As for the original processing: Because the immunoSEQ output held only junctional sequences and lacked quality scores, the filtering could not match the filtering applied to full-length reads. To assign V/J genes and CDR3, sequences were annotated using PyIR, a Python wrapper for IgBLAST v1.9, with IMGT germline references. Any read was removed if the V/J assignment was weak (E-value above 1e-6), the CDR3 was missing, or the read contained stop codons, out-of-frame junctions, or ambiguous translated residues. V3J clonotypes were defined as sequences sharing the same inferred V gene, J gene, and CDR3 amino acid sequence. Percentage overlap between repertoires was computed as shared unique clonotypes divided by the size of the smaller repertoire. Three approaches were used to assess repertoire richness: RTK rarefaction, the Chao1 estimator, and Recon v2.1 estimates of unobserved clonotypes. For all TCRbeta clonotypes obtained by the gDNA method from a handful of donors, generation probabilities were computed with OLGA. In TCRdb, the immuneACCESS table is reduced to in-frame sequences with V and J assigned. These tables do not hold every clone; where another copy was compared, an unresolved V gene accounts for under half, and the others remain unexplained. V and J calls and clone size are those listed in that table; D and trimming were worked out from the DNA. The sample table shows about 1 million clones, and about 70% are seen once. Around 1.4% of the sample rests with the top ten.

With regard to this clone: The specificity of this receptor is unknown. Per-base qualities were not stored, and no clone one base away is much larger.

From cysteine to phenylalanine, the CDR3 is 18 amino acids long. Only the CDR3 DNA stays, 54 bases, in frame from base 1. CDR1 and CDR2 (KGHSH, LQKENI) derive from the germline V gene. V ends up 5 bases short and J 2 bases short, with an unmatched junction base count of 13. Healthy HIV-negative adults with no recently reported acute infections or vaccinations were included as donors. Every donor was a Caucasian adult living in Nashville, Tennessee, USA. CD4+ T cells were enriched by magnetic negative selection; naive cells were then positively selected on CD45RA, and the negative fraction formed the memory subset. After blood collection by leukapheresis, PBMCs were isolated using Ficoll-Histopaque density gradient centrifugation and then cryopreserved in the vapor phase of liquid nitrogen. Purity and quantity of every magnetically sorted T cell population were checked by analytical flow cytometry. Each sorted fraction had its genomic DNA isolated and then quantified by UV absorbance on a Nanodrop 2000c.

Recombination connected TRBV18 to TRBJ2-2; TRBD1 agrees with 8 junctional bases. The TCR comes from a man younger than 35 in good health. The sample consisted of memory CD4+ T cells sorted from blood. The cell subset or site label, read with the paper, signifies: CD45RA-negative fraction. Read as DNA, the sequence is TGTGCCAGCTCATCAACAGGGGGACTGGGGTTAAACACCGGGGAGCTGTTTTTT. This encodes CASSSTGGLGLNTGELFF.